A single sample is the source of the 31 T cell receptor beta chains below, sequenced in a study of blood T cell repertoires in COVID-19. Assay: immunoSEQ multiplex PCR; the TCRdb copy retains only in-frame clones and omits some. There are around 200,000 clones in the sample; more than 70% occur only once, and about 9% lies in the top ten. Sequencing input: peripheral blood. These receptor sequences come from a man between 35 and 55 years old with active or convalescent COVID-19.

This chain links TRBV11-2 with TRBJ1-3; no clear D gene. V lost 1 base and J lost 4, with 5 bases in between. This CDR3 comprises 13 residues. Germline V gene lookup returns CDR1 SGHAT and CDR2 FQNNGV. CDR3 coding DNA: TGTGCCAGCAGCTTAGTTGAGGGAAACACCATATATTTT. Translating gives CASSLVEGNTIYF.

The chain has TRBV19 and TRBJ1-1; D not resolved. V was shortened by 3 bases and J by 2 bases, with 10 bases between the two germline ends. The CDR3 consists of 14 residues. Germline loops: CDR1 LNHDA, CDR2 SQIVND (reference sequence). In nucleotides, the CDR3 is TGTGCCAGTAGTATGAGGGAGATCAACACTGAAGCTTTCTTT. Translation gives CASSMREINTEAFF.

The rearrangement uses TRBV6-5 and TRBJ1-1, with D possibly TRBD1 on 5 matching bases. The germline CDR1 and CDR2 sequences are MNHEY and SVGAGI. Trimming left V 6 bases short and J 4 bases short, with 12 bases between. The CDR3 contains 13 residues. CDR3 nucleotides: TGTGCCAGCAGAGCTAGGGGAGGCACTGAAGCTTTCTTT. Its protein is CASRARGGTEAFF.

This chain joins TRBV5-5 and TRBJ2-3, with 7 bases matching TRBD2. The CDR3 loop spans 15 amino acids. The ends lost 1 base at V and 1 base at J; junction bases unmatched: 3. Germline V gene data show CDR1 as SGHKS and CDR2 as YYEKEE (reference sequence). Here the CDR3 DNA reads TGTGCCAGCAGCTTGTGGCTAGCGGGCACAGATACGCAGTATTTT. Protein: CASSLWLAGTDTQYF.

V usage is TRBV25-1 and J usage is TRBJ1-4; 11 positions agree with TRBD1. Germline trimming cut 4 bases from V and 8 bases from J; bases unmatched to any gene: 9. The CDR3 has 16 amino acids. CDR1 and CDR2 from the germline V gene are MGHDK and SYGVNS. The CDR3: CASSAKPGQGEEKLFF. The CDR3 DNA is TGTGCCAGCAGTGCAAAACCGGGACAGGGGGAAGAAAAACTGTTTTTT.

This chain connects TRBV6-5 to TRBJ1-4, with D unresolved. In germline, CDR1 is MNHEY, CDR2 SVGAGI. This CDR3 region has 15 residues. V was cut by 6 bases and J by 4 bases, with 15 bases left in between. The CDR3 sequence is CASSQSEGLNEKLFF. For the CDR3, the DNA is TGTGCCAGCAGCCAATCGGAGGGCCTTAATGAAAAACTGTTTTTT.

The V gene is TRBV5-1, the J gene TRBJ2-2, with D perhaps TRBD1 (5 bases). CDR1 and CDR2 from the germline V gene are SGHRS and YFSETQ. V lost 3 bases and J lost 5, with 14 bases in between. The CDR3 is 15 residues long. DNA for the CDR3: TGCGCCAGCAGCTGGTGGTACAGGCAGACCGGGGAGCTGTTTTTT. Translation gives CASSWWYRQTGELFF.

The chain uses TRBV7-3 and TRBJ1-1, with D tentatively TRBD1 (5 bases). CDR3 length: 15 amino acids. The V end lost 3 bases, the J end lost 4 bases, and 15 bases lay between the germline ends. CDR1 is SGHTA and CDR2 is FQGTGA in the germline V gene. CDR3 nucleotide sequence: TGTGCCAGCAGCTTTAGGGGAGGGGACGTCACTGAAGCTTTCTTT. Amino acids: CASSFRGGDVTEAFF.

This chain joins TRBV6-5 and TRBJ1-1; no clear D. CDR1 and CDR2 (germline): MNHEY, SVGAGI. CDR3 size: 13 residues. V lost 5 bases, J lost 0 bases, and 7 bases lay in between. In nucleotides, the CDR3 is TGTGCCAGCAGTACACAGATGAACACTGAAGCTTTCTTT. It specifies CASSTQMNTEAFF.

The rearrangement uses TRBV7-2 and TRBJ2-4, with 13 nucleotides matching TRBD2. Per germline, CDR1 SGHTA and CDR2 FQGNSA. J was trimmed by 7 bases and V by 5 bases; bases with no gene match: 8. The CDR3 has 16 residues. The CDR3 DNA sequence: TGTGCCAGCAGCCGCGGACTAGCGGGGGTCGGGAACATTCAGTACTTC. This translates into CASSRGLAGVGNIQYF.

This clone was recorded only once. In DNA form, the CDR3 reads TGTGCCAGCAGCTTCCGACAGCAATCTGGAAACACCATATATTTT. Protein sequence: CASSFRQQSGNTIYF. V and J are TRBV5-5 and TRBJ1-3; TRBD1 is a possible D gene (5 bases). Germline assignment: CDR1 SGHKS and CDR2 YYEKEE (reference sequence). The V and J ends lost 2 bases and 1 base respectively, with 10 bases between them. The CDR3 loop spans 15 amino acids. Using reference TRBV5-5 and TRBJ1-3 for the parts outside the CDR3, the full variable domain is DAGVTQSPTHLIKTRGQQVTLRCSPISGHKSVSWYQQVLGQGPQFIFQYYEKEERGRGNFPDRFSARQFPNYSSELNVNALLLGDSALYLCASSFRQQSGNTIYFGEGSWLTVV.

CDR3 sequence reads: CASSYSGFNEQFF. In nucleotides, the CDR3 is TGTGCCAGCAGTTACAGCGGGTTCAATGAGCAGTTCTTC. The chain employs TRBV6-6 and TRBJ2-1; tentatively, D is TRBD2 (6 bases). V shed 2 bases and J shed 6 bases, with 8 bases lying between them. Germline V CDR1 and CDR2: MNHNY, SVGAGI (reference sequence). CDR3 length: 13 amino acids.

V gene TRBV6-1 combines with J gene TRBJ2-2, with TRBD2 matching 7 bases. The germline V gene encodes CDR1 MNHNS and CDR2 SASEGT. CDR3 length: 17 amino acids. V gave up 0 bases and J gave up 7 bases; unmatched junction bases: 11. CDR3 amino acids: CASSEAGPLGGGGELFF. The CDR3 coding sequence is TGTGCCAGCAGTGAAGCGGGACCACTTGGGGGGGGCGGGGAGCTGTTTTTT.

The rearrangement links TRBV11-2 to TRBJ1-2; 9 bases are a match to TRBD1. V trimming: 6 bases; J trimming: 8 bases; junction bases outside the gene matches: 7. Per the germline V gene, CDR1 is SGHAT and CDR2 is FQNNGV. CDR3 length equals 13 residues. The chain's CDR3 is CASRRTGERGYTF. CDR3 bases: TGTGCCAGCAGACGGACAGGGGAGAGGGGCTACACCTTC.

This clone occurred a few times. CDR3 nucleotides: TGTGCCAGCAGCTCGGCGGCGGGTTCACCCCTCCACTTT. It is translated as CASSSAAGSPLHF. This chain joins TRBV11-2 and TRBJ1-6; no clear D gene. CDR3 length equals 13 residues. In germline, CDR1 is SGHAT, CDR2 FQNNGV. With 4 bases removed from V and 9 bases from J, the gap between germline ends came to 10 bases. Full variable domain (missing parts from reference TRBV11-2 and TRBJ1-6): EAGVAQSPRYKIIEKRQSVAFWCNPISGHATLYWYQQILGQGPKLLIQFQNNGVVDDSQLPKDRFSAERLKGVDSTLKIQPAKLEDSAVYLCASSSAAGSPLHFGNGTRLTVT.

The genes are TRBV5-8 and TRBJ1-5, with D perhaps matching TRBD1 (5 bases). The CDR3 consists of 19 residues. Germline V CDR1 and CDR2: SGHTS, YDEGEE. The V and J ends lost 0 bases and 5 bases respectively, with 24 bases between them. The CDR3 is CASSLEIVAGPTVHQPQHF. Written as DNA, the CDR3 is TGTGCCAGCAGCTTGGAAATTGTCGCAGGGCCCACCGTCCATCAGCCCCAGCATTTT.

The rearrangement joins TRBV18 to TRBJ2-1; TRBD2 might be the D (6 bases). This CDR3 comprises 16 residues. V lost 0 bases and J 6 bases, leaving 15 bases between the germline ends. The V gene's germline CDR1 is KGHSH and CDR2 LQKENI. The CDR3 sequence is CASSPPKGPGGNEQFF. The CDR3 region has the DNA TGTGCCAGCTCACCACCGAAAGGTCCCGGGGGCAATGAGCAGTTCTTC.

This rearrangement joins TRBV4-3 to TRBJ1-2; D is perhaps TRBD1 (5 bases). V was shortened by 1 base and J by 4 bases, with 7 bases between the two germline ends. The CDR3 has 13 residues. CDR1 and CDR2 from the germline V gene are LGHNA and YSLEER. The CDR3 DNA is TGCGCCAGCAGCCAAGGACAGACCTATGGCTACACCTTC. This translates into CASSQGQTYGYTF.

The chain couples TRBV19 to TRBJ1-4, with a possible D match to TRBD1 (6 bases). The CDR3 extends over 15 amino acids. Between the trimmed V and J ends, which lost 4 bases and 6 bases, there was a span of 15 bases. Germline CDR1 and CDR2: LNHDA and SQIVND (reference sequence). This CDR3 is CASSTTGPGDEKLFF. CDR3 DNA sequence: TGTGCCAGTAGTACGACAGGTCCTGGGGATGAAAAACTGTTTTTT.

The chain uses TRBV24-1 and TRBJ2-3; D possibly corresponds to TRBD2 (7 bases). This CDR3 is 15 amino acids long. V lost 8 bases, J lost 2 bases, and 16 bases lay in between. Looked up from germline, CDR1 is KGHDR and CDR2 is SFDVKD. DNA for the CDR3: TGTGCCACCACAGGCGGGGGCCAACCCACAGATACGCAGTATTTT. Translation gives CATTGGGQPTDTQYF.

This sequence joins TRBV7-2 and TRBJ2-7; weak D call: TRBD1 (6 bases). Per the germline V gene, CDR1 is SGHTA and CDR2 is FQGNSA. The ends were cut back, 4 bases at V and 3 bases at J, with 10 bases in the middle. CDR3 length: 13 residues. CDR3 DNA sequence: TGTGCCAGCAGCTCCCAGGGGCTCTACGAGCAGTACTTC. This translates into CASSSQGLYEQYF.

V is TRBV9 and J is TRBJ1-4; D is ambiguous. This CDR3 is 14 amino acids long. V dropped 6 bases and J dropped 6 bases, with 15 bases sitting between them. Per the germline V gene, CDR1 is SGDLS and CDR2 is YYNGEE. CDR3 sequence reads: CASTKSPRDEKLFF. In DNA form, the CDR3 reads TGTGCCAGCACTAAGAGCCCGAGGGATGAAAAACTGTTTTTT.

The CDR3 region has the DNA TGCGCCAGCAGCTTACAGGGGGCGCGTACTCATGGCTACACCTTC. It encodes CASSLQGARTHGYTF. The chain uses TRBV5-1 and TRBJ1-2, with 9 positions matching TRBD1. The CDR3 totals 15 residues. V lost 2 bases, J lost 6 bases, and 8 bases stayed unmatched. Per the germline V gene, CDR1 is SGHRS and CDR2 is YFSETQ.

The chain links TRBV5-4 to TRBJ1-2; TRBD1 matches 10 bases. With V trimmed by 4 bases and J by 6 bases, 3 bases remained unmatched. Per germline, CDR1 SGHNT and CDR2 YYREEE (reference sequence). The CDR3 loop spans 13 amino acids. DNA of the CDR3: TGTGCCAGCAGCCAGACAGGGGGCAATGGCTACACCTTC. Its protein product is CASSQTGGNGYTF.

This chain links TRBV18 with TRBJ1-2; no definite D call. CDR1 is KGHSH and CDR2 is LQKENI in the germline V gene. V was trimmed by 0 bases and J by 7 bases, leaving 12 bases between them. The CDR3 contains 14 residues. The CDR3, as DNA: TGTGCCAGCTCACCACCGAGTCGAGGGTCTGGCTACACCTTC. Its translation is CASSPPSRGSGYTF.

The chain employs TRBV19 and TRBJ2-4, with D unclear. CDR1 and CDR2 from the germline V gene are LNHDA and SQIVND (reference sequence). Trimming took 7 bases from V and 4 from J, leaving 11 bases between them. The CDR3 is made up of 13 amino acids. CDR3 sequence reads: CASMETDKNIQYF. The CDR3 region has the DNA TGTGCCAGTATGGAAACAGATAAAAACATTCAGTACTTC.

The chain carries TRBV6-2 or TRBV6-3 and TRBJ1-2; possible D gene TRBD1, 6 bases. The V and J ends lost 6 bases and 3 bases respectively, with 20 bases between them. Germline V lookup: CDR1 MNHEY, CDR2 SVGEGT. CDR3 length equals 16 residues. CDR3 loop: CASSPAITDRYYGYTF. In nucleotides, the CDR3 is TGTGCCAGCAGCCCTGCTATTACGGACAGATACTATGGCTACACCTTC.

The chain links TRBV30 to TRBJ2-1; 12 nucleotides agree with TRBD2. The V segment lost 5 bases and the J segment 7 bases; nucleotides outside the gene matches: 3. CDR3 length: 13 amino acids. In germline, CDR1 is GTSNPN, CDR2 SVGIG (reference sequence). DNA for the CDR3: TGTGCCTGGTCTAGCGGGGGGGTGAATGAGCAGTTCTTC. This codes for CAWSSGGVNEQFF.

The V and J genes are TRBV21-1 and TRBJ1-1; TRBD1, the table's D call, lacks a check against the DNA. TRBV21-1 is designated a pseudogene. CDR3 length: 20 residues. CDR3 region: CASSKAPIQGTHPPKDEAFF. CDR3 nucleotides: TGTGCCAGCAGCAAAGCACCGATACAGGGGACGCATCCTCCAAAGGACGAAGCTTTCTTT.

This chain connects TRBV10-3 to TRBJ1-1; tentatively, D is TRBD1 (5 bases). The V end lost 10 bases, the J end lost 1 base, and 13 bases lay between the germline ends. The CDR3 totals 13 residues. Germline V lookup: CDR1 ENHRY, CDR2 SYGVKD. CDR3 DNA sequence: TGTGCCACCCGGGGACTGGGGAACACTGAAGCTTTCTTT. Its translation is CATRGLGNTEAFF.

CDR3 loop: CASSQEGQGLEKLFF. The CDR3 DNA reads TGTGCCAGCAGCCAAGAAGGACAGGGGCTTGAAAAACTGTTTTTT. This rearrangement joins TRBV3-1 (or the pseudogene TRBV3-2) to TRBJ1-4; TRBD1 matches 9 bases. Germline CDR1 and CDR2: LGHDT and YNNKEL (reference sequence). With V trimmed by 0 bases and J by 7 bases, 3 bases remained unmatched. This CDR3 is built from 15 residues.